The sequence of this T cell receptor beta chain was determined in a study of T cell responses to AZD1222 COVID-19 vaccine. On the study more broadly: Second-dose schedules of about 4 or about 12 weeks were combined.

A word on this clone: Its antigen is undetermined.

Study-wide findings and caveats: Recipients of AZD1222 seropositive at baseline numbered only 6 or 7. Unmutated variant regions are reportedly targeted by nearly half of spike-specific TCRs. No repertoire was sampled before or during the peak T cell response, only after it.

Assay: immunoSEQ multiplex PCR; the TCRdb copy retains only in-frame clones and omits some. The data show more than 35,000 clones, approximately 83% seen once. This CDR3 has 13 residues. Germline CDR1 is MDHEN and CDR2 is SYDVKM. Trimming pared 8 bases from V and 6 bases from J, leaving 16 bases between. This clonotype was sampled from an adult in good health. The sequencing used peripheral blood, collected on day 0 of AZD1222 vaccination. The chain recombines TRBV28 with TRBJ1-1; D possibly corresponds to TRBD1 (6 bases). CDR3 sequence: CASSLGGGAEAFF. The CDR3 DNA reads as TGTGCCAGCTCCTTAGGGGGAGGGGCTGAAGCTTTCTTT.